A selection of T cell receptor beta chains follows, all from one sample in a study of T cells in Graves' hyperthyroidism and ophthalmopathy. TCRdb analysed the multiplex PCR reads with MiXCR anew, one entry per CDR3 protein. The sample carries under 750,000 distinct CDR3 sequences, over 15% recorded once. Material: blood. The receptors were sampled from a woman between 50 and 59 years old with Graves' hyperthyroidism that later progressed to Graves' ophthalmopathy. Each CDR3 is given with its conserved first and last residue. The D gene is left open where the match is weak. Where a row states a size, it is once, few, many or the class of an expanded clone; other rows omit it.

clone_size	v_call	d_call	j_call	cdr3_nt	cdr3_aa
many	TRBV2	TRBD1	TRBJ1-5	TGTGCCAGCGGGGGCGACGGACAGGGGTTTCAGCCCCAGCATTTT	CASGGDGQGFQPQHF
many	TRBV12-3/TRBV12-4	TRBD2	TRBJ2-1	TGTGCCAGCAGAGACCTAGCGGGGGGGCCCTACAATGAGCAGTTCTTC	CASRDLAGGPYNEQFF
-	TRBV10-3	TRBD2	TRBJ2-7	TGTGCCATCAGTGAAGGAGCGGGGGTTTCCTACGAGCAGTACTTC	CAISEGAGVSYEQYF
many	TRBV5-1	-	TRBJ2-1	TGCGCCAGCAGCTTGGCCCCAGGGATAGGGTACAATGAGCAGTTCTTC	CASSLAPGIGYNEQFF
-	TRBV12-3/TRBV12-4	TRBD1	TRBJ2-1	TGTGCCAGCAGTTTATTATGGACGGTGGACAGGGGCTTAGACAATGAGCAGTTCTTC	CASSLLWTVDRGLDNEQFF
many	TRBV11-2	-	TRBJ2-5	TGTGCCAGCAGTCTAGCCAGGGTAGAGACCCAGTACTTC	CASSLARVETQYF
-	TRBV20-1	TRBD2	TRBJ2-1	TGCAGTGCGAAGAAGGCGGGAGGCAATGAGCAGTTCTTC	CSAKKAGGNEQFF
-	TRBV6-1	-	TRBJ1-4	TGTGCCAGCAGAGAAACAGCTTTCCCGGATGAAAAACTGTTTTTT	CASRETAFPDEKLFF
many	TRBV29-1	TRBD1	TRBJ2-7	TGCAGCGTTGACTTTGGGACAGGGGACTACGAGCAGTACTTC	CSVDFGTGDYEQYF
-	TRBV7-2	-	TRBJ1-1	TGTGCCAGCAGCCGAGGCTGGAGTGAAGCTTTCTTT	CASSRGWSEAFF
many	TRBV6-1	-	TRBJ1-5	TGTGCCAGCAGTAACGACAGGAGCAATCAGCCCCAGCATTTT	CASSNDRSNQPQHF
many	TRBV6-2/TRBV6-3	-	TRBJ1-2	TGTGCCAGCAGTTACTCGATTTCAAATAACTATGGCTACACCTTC	CASSYSISNNYGYTF
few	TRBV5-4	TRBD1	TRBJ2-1	TGTGCCAGCAGCTTGGCCGGGACAGGTGGGGGCTATACGTTCTTC	CASSLAGTGGGYTFF
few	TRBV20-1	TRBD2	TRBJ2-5	TGCAGTGCTAGAGAGGAAATAGCGGGGGGGCATTTTCAGTACTTC	CSAREEIAGGHFQYF
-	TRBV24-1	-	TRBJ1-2	TGTGCCACTCGCGGAAAGTCGGACTATGGCTACACCTTC	CATRGKSDYGYTF
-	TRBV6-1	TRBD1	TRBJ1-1	TGTGCCAGCACCTTGATGGGAGGACAGGGGGGAATGAACACTGAAGCTTTCTTT	CASTLMGGQGGMNTEAFF
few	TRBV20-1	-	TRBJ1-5	TGCAGTGCTAATCGGGGAGGTGGTCAGCCCCAGCATTTT	CSANRGGGQPQHF
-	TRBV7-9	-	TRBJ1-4	TGTGCCAGCAGCTCTCAAGGTTTAAATGAAAAACTGTTTTTT	CASSSQGLNEKLFF
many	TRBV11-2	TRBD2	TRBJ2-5	TGTGCCAGCAGGATAGCGGGGACTTGGGAGACCCAGTACTTC	CASRIAGTWETQYF
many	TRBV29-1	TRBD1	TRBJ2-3	TGCAGCGGGCATAAGGGGGCGTTCACAGATACGCAGTATTTT	CSGHKGAFTDTQYF
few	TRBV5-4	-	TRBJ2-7	TGTGCCAGCAGCGTGTTTGAAGACTCCTACGAGCAGTACTTC	CASSVFEDSYEQYF
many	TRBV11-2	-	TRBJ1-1	TGTGCCAGCAGCCCACCCTTGGGGGAGAACACTGAAGCTTTCTTT	CASSPPLGENTEAFF
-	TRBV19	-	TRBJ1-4	TGTGCCAGTAGTATTCCAGGGATTGAAAAACTGTTTTTT	CASSIPGIEKLFF
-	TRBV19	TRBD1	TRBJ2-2	TGTGCCAGTAGTCGGACAGGGGACGGGGAGCTGTTTTTT	CASSRTGDGELFF
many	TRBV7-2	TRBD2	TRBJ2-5	TGTGCCAGCAGCTTAGAGACGGGACTAGCGATCGCCAGTCAAGAGACCCAGTACTTC	CASSLETGLAIASQETQYF
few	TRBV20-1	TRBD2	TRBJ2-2	TGCAGTGCTAGAGGGCCTAGCGGGGGATTCACCGGGGAGCTGTTTTTT	CSARGPSGGFTGELFF
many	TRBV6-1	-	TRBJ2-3	TGTGCCAGCAGTGAGGTGGTGGATACGCAGTATTTT	CASSEVVDTQYF
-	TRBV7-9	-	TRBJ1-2	TGTGCCAGCAGCATCTCACAAGACGGCTACACCTTC	CASSISQDGYTF
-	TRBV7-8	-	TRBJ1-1	TGTGCCAGCAGCCGGGATAGGGGACAAATGAACACTGAAGCTTTCTTT	CASSRDRGQMNTEAFF
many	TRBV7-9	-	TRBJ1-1	TGTGCCAGCGGGCGGATCAACACTGAAGCTTTCTTT	CASGRINTEAFF
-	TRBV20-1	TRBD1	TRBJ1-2	TGCAGTGCTAACCTACTGGACAGGGAGCGAACTAACTATGGCTACACCTTC	CSANLLDRERTNYGYTF
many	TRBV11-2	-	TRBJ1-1	TGTGCCAGCAGCCCACAGGCTAGAACGAACACTGAAGCTTTCTTT	CASSPQARTNTEAFF
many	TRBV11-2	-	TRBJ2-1	TGTGCCAGCAGCCTAACGGGACTCCCCTACAATGAGCAGTTCTTC	CASSLTGLPYNEQFF
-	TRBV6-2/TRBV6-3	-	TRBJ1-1	TGTGCCAGCAGTTCCGACAGCCTGGTCACTGAAGCTTTCTTT	CASSSDSLVTEAFF
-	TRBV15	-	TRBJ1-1	TGTGCCACCAGCGGAACGGGACATTCGCTCACTGAAGCTTTCTTT	CATSGTGHSLTEAFF
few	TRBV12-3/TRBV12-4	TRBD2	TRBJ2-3	TGTGCCAGCAGTGGACCCCCAGGCCCACTAGCGAAGAGAGATACGCAGTATTTT	CASSGPPGPLAKRDTQYF
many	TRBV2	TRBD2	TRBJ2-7	TGTGCCAGCACTGGACGGGGGGGGCACGACGAGCAGTACTTC	CASTGRGGHDEQYF
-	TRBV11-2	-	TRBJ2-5	TGTGCCAGCAGCTCGCCGGGACGGCACTTCCAAGAGACCCAGTACTTC	CASSSPGRHFQETQYF
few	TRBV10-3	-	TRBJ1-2	TGTGCCATCAGTGAGTCCCCAGGGGCCCCTATCTATGGCTACACCTTC	CAISESPGAPIYGYTF
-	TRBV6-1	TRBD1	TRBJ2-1	TGTGCCAGCAGCCCAGGACAGGCCAGAGATGAGCAGTTCTTC	CASSPGQARDEQFF
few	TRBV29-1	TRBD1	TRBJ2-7	TGCAGCGCCAACAGAGAGAACAGGGGGACTTACGAGCAGTACTTC	CSANRENRGTYEQYF
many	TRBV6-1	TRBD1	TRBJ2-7	TGTGCCAGCAGTGAAGTCCGATGGGACAGGACCTACGAGCAGTACTTC	CASSEVRWDRTYEQYF
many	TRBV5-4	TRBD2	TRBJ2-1	TGTGCCAGCAGGCGGGGGGGGCAGAGCAATGAGCAGTTCTTC	CASRRGGQSNEQFF
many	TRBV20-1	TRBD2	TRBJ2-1	TGCAGTGCCGCTAATCTAGGCGGGGGTACCTCCTACAATGAGCAGTTCTTC	CSAANLGGGTSYNEQFF